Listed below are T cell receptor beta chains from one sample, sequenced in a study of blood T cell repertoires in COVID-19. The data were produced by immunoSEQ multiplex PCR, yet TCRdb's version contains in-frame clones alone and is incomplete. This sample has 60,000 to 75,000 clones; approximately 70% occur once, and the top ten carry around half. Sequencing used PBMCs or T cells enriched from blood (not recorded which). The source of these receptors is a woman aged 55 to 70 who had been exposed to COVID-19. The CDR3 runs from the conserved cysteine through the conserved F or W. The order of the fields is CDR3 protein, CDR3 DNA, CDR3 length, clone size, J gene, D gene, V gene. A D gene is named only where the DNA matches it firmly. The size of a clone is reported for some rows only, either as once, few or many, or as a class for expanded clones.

CDR3: CASSLANRPSSAAYGYTF; DNA: TGTGCCAGCAGCTTAGCCAACAGACCGTCGTCTGCTGCCTATGGCTACACCTTC; length: 18; size: many; J: TRBJ1-2; D: .; V: TRBV7-9
CDR3: CASSPLASSTDTQYF; DNA: TGCGCCAGCAGTCCCTTAGCGTCTAGCACAGATACGCAGTATTTT; length: 15; size: few; J: TRBJ2-3; D: .; V: TRBV23-1
CDR3: CASSQDYGGAYEQYF; DNA: TGTGCCAGCAGCCAAGATTACGGGGGGGCCTACGAGCAGTACTTC; length: 15; size: .; J: TRBJ2-7; D: TRBD2; V: TRBV4-2
CDR3: CASSDRGIGDTQYF; DNA: TGTGCCAGCAGTGACAGGGGTATAGGAGATACGCAGTATTTT; length: 14; size: .; J: TRBJ2-3; D: .; V: TRBV6-1
CDR3: CASTLRDSPSYEQYF; DNA: TGTGCCAGCACTTTGAGGGACAGTCCCTCCTACGAGCAGTACTTC; length: 15; size: .; J: TRBJ2-7; D: TRBD1; V: TRBV27
CDR3: CASSLNGGPDYGYTF; DNA: TGTGCCAGCAGCTTAAACGGGGGGCCCGACTATGGCTACACCTTC; length: 15; size: .; J: TRBJ1-2; D: .; V: TRBV7-3
CDR3: CAIALSSTDTQYF; DNA: TGTGCCATCGCACTGTCTAGCACAGATACGCAGTATTTT; length: 13; size: many; J: TRBJ2-3; D: .; V: TRBV24-1
CDR3: CASSLGQSNTEAFF; DNA: TGCGCCAGCAGCTTGGGGCAATCGAACACTGAAGCTTTCTTT; length: 14; size: .; J: TRBJ1-1; D: .; V: TRBV5-1
CDR3: CASSYYSSNQPQHF; DNA: TGTGCCAGCAGTTACTACTCGAGCAATCAGCCCCAGCATTTT; length: 14; size: .; J: TRBJ1-5; D: .; V: TRBV6-2/TRBV6-3
CDR3: CASSSSAREVGLAFF; DNA: TGTGCCAGCAGTTCCTCTGCTAGGGAGGTGGGATTAGCTTTCTTT; length: 15; size: .; J: TRBJ1-1; D: .; V: TRBV27
CDR3: CASSPVPPGTEAFF; DNA: TGTGCCAGCAGCCCAGTACCTCCGGGGACTGAAGCTTTCTTT; length: 14; size: .; J: TRBJ1-1; D: .; V: TRBV7-2
CDR3: CASSEVGATGGETQYF; DNA: TGTGCCAGCAGTGAAGTTGGGGCCACAGGGGGAGAGACCCAGTACTTC; length: 16; size: few; J: TRBJ2-5; D: TRBD1; V: TRBV2
CDR3: CASSLGGGDHLHF; DNA: TGTGCCAGCAGCTTAGGGGGGGGGGACCACCTCCACTTT; length: 13; size: many; J: TRBJ1-6; D: .; V: TRBV13
CDR3: CASSSEPGLVSAEQYF; DNA: TGTGCCAGCAGTTCCGAACCGGGACTAGTCTCTGCCGAGCAGTACTTC; length: 16; size: .; J: TRBJ2-7; D: TRBD2; V: TRBV5-5
CDR3: CASSPTFRDRVMNTEAFF; DNA: TGTGCCAGCAGCCCAACATTTCGGGACAGGGTGATGAACACTGAAGCTTTCTTT; length: 18; size: .; J: TRBJ1-1; D: TRBD1; V: TRBV5-5
CDR3: CASSIDSGTLTGELFF; DNA: TGTGCCAGTAGTATAGATTCCGGGACTCTAACCGGGGAGCTGTTTTTT; length: 16; size: .; J: TRBJ2-2; D: .; V: TRBV19
CDR3: CAHAIGGREQFF; DNA: TGTGCCCACGCAATCGGGGGGAGGGAGCAGTTCTTC; length: 12; size: .; J: TRBJ2-1; D: TRBD2; V: TRBV6-5
CDR3: CASSLHDRSNQPQHF; DNA: TGTGCCAGCAGTTTACATGACAGAAGCAATCAGCCCCAGCATTTT; length: 15; size: .; J: TRBJ1-5; D: .; V: TRBV6-5
CDR3: CASSWGQSNQPQHF; DNA: TGTGCCAGCAGTTGGGGACAGAGCAATCAGCCCCAGCATTTT; length: 14; size: .; J: TRBJ1-5; D: TRBD1; V: TRBV6-5
CDR3: CASSFGGMGTGELFF; DNA: TGTGCCAGCAGCTTTGGAGGGATGGGCACCGGGGAGCTGTTTTTT; length: 15; size: .; J: TRBJ2-2; D: .; V: TRBV7-3
CDR3: CVRHQPGSYEQYF; DNA: TGTGTCCGCCACCAGCCAGGGTCCTACGAGCAGTACTTC; length: 13; size: .; J: TRBJ2-7; D: .; V: TRBV5-6
CDR3: CAWKDRGRLEAFF; DNA: TGTGCCTGGAAGGACAGGGGGAGACTAGAAGCTTTCTTT; length: 13; size: .; J: TRBJ1-1; D: TRBD1; V: TRBV30
CDR3: CASSLGTPRDTQYF; DNA: TGTGCCAGCAGCTTGGGGACTCCAAGGGATACGCAGTATTTT; length: 14; size: .; J: TRBJ2-3; D: .; V: TRBV7-9
CDR3: CASSPTGGNEKLFF; DNA: TGTGCCAGCTCACCAACAGGGGGGAACGAAAAACTGTTTTTT; length: 14; size: few; J: TRBJ1-4; D: TRBD1; V: TRBV18
CDR3: CASSLPGEQPQHF; DNA: TGTGCCAGCAGCTTGCCCGGGGAACAGCCCCAGCATTTT; length: 13; size: .; J: TRBJ1-5; D: .; V: TRBV5-6
CDR3: CASSEREEGEDTF; DNA: TGTGCCAGCAGTGAAAGAGAAGAAGGGGAGGACACCTTC; length: 13; size: few; J: TRBJ1-2; D: .; V: TRBV6-1
CDR3: CASSPSGRAADTQYF; DNA: TGTGCCAGCAGCCCTAGCGGGAGGGCAGCAGATACGCAGTATTTT; length: 15; size: few; J: TRBJ2-3; D: TRBD2; V: TRBV7-2
CDR3: CASSPSGRRGETQYF; DNA: TGTGCCAGCAGCCCTAGCGGGAGAAGGGGAGAGACCCAGTACTTC; length: 15; size: .; J: TRBJ2-5; D: TRBD2; V: TRBV3-1/TRBV3-2
CDR3: CASSLGRGEGQPQHF; DNA: TGTGCCAGCAGCTTGGGGAGGGGTGAAGGGCAGCCCCAGCATTTT; length: 15; size: .; J: TRBJ1-5; D: .; V: TRBV5-4
CDR3: CASSESGLAGGYNEQFF; DNA: TGCGCCAGCAGTGAATCGGGACTAGCGGGAGGCTACAATGAGCAGTTCTTC; length: 17; size: few; J: TRBJ2-1; D: TRBD2; V: TRBV10-1
CDR3: CASSPTENSPLHF; DNA: TGTGCCAGCTCACCAACAGAGAATTCACCCCTCCACTTT; length: 13; size: .; J: TRBJ1-6; D: .; V: TRBV18
CDR3: CASSTRTGGFGGYTF; DNA: TGTGCCAGCAGCACAAGGACAGGGGGGTTTGGTGGCTACACCTTC; length: 15; size: .; J: TRBJ1-2; D: TRBD1; V: TRBV7-8
CDR3: CAISQGQGAFF; DNA: TGTGCCATCAGTCAGGGACAGGGAGCTTTCTTT; length: 11; size: .; J: TRBJ1-1; D: TRBD1; V: TRBV10-3
CDR3: CASSRGQTYNSPLHF; DNA: TGTGCCAGCTCACGGGGACAAACCTATAATTCACCCCTCCACTTT; length: 15; size: .; J: TRBJ1-6; D: .; V: TRBV18
CDR3: CASSDRGMNTEAFF; DNA: TGTGCCAGCAGCGACAGGGGGATGAACACTGAAGCTTTCTTT; length: 14; size: many; J: TRBJ1-1; D: TRBD1; V: TRBV5-4
CDR3: CASSPPQETQYF; DNA: TGTGCCAGCTCACCACCGCAGGAGACCCAGTACTTC; length: 12; size: .; J: TRBJ2-5; D: .; V: TRBV18
CDR3: CAISEGTVNSPLHF; DNA: TGTGCCATCAGTGAGGGTACAGTAAATTCACCCCTCCACTTT; length: 14; size: .; J: TRBJ1-6; D: .; V: TRBV10-3
CDR3: CAGRDSRTDTQYF; DNA: TGTGCCGGGCGGGACAGTCGCACAGATACGCAGTATTTT; length: 13; size: .; J: TRBJ2-3; D: .; V: TRBV28
CDR3: CASSVRRVGQPQHF; DNA: TGTGCCAGTAGTGTTCGACGGGTAGGTCAGCCCCAGCATTTT; length: 14; size: few; J: TRBJ1-5; D: .; V: TRBV19
CDR3: CASSYGGGYNEQFF; DNA: TGTGCCAGCAGTTACGGGGGAGGCTACAATGAGCAGTTCTTC; length: 14; size: .; J: TRBJ2-1; D: .; V: TRBV6-5
CDR3: CAWSVGRGYTEAFF; DNA: TGTGCCTGGAGTGTGGGCAGGGGGTATACTGAAGCTTTCTTT; length: 14; size: once; J: TRBJ1-1; D: TRBD1; V: TRBV30
CDR3: CASSRDGRGTEAFF; DNA: TGTGCCAGCAGTAGGGACGGGAGGGGGACTGAAGCTTTCTTT; length: 14; size: .; J: TRBJ1-1; D: .; V: TRBV7-9
CDR3: CSASTGVREEQFF; DNA: TGCAGTGCTAGTACTGGTGTCCGGGAGGAGCAGTTCTTC; length: 13; size: many; J: TRBJ2-1; D: .; V: TRBV20-1
CDR3: CASGGAYNSPLHF; DNA: TGTGCCAGCGGAGGGGCGTATAATTCACCCCTCCACTTT; length: 13; size: few; J: TRBJ1-6; D: .; V: TRBV27
CDR3: CASSDRADNSPLHF; DNA: TGTGCCAGCAGTGACAGGGCCGATAATTCACCCCTCCACTTT; length: 14; size: .; J: TRBJ1-6; D: .; V: TRBV2
CDR3: CASSPNGGGHNSPLHF; DNA: TGTGCCAGCAGCCCAAACGGTGGGGGCCACAATTCACCCCTCCACTTT; length: 16; size: few; J: TRBJ1-6; D: .; V: TRBV5-4
CDR3: CASTPYVGTSVYTQYF; DNA: TGTGCCAGCACCCCTTACGTAGGGACTAGCGTCTATACGCAGTATTTT; length: 16; size: .; J: TRBJ2-3; D: TRBD2; V: TRBV28
CDR3: CASSLIGTSWGETQYF; DNA: TGTGCCAGCAGTTTGATCGGGACTAGCTGGGGGGAGACCCAGTACTTC; length: 16; size: .; J: TRBJ2-5; D: TRBD2; V: TRBV28
CDR3: CASSRAEAAKYNSPLHF; DNA: TGTGCCAGCTCCCGGGCGGAAGCGGCAAAATATAATTCACCCCTCCACTTT; length: 17; size: .; J: TRBJ1-6; D: .; V: TRBV18
CDR3: CASTAGGFAGGSGNTIYF; DNA: TGTGCCAGCACGGCAGGGGGCTTTGCCGGAGGGTCTGGAAACACCATATATTTT; length: 18; size: few; J: TRBJ1-3; D: TRBD1; V: TRBV9
CDR3: CAISRDRSITNTEAFF; DNA: TGTGCCATCAGTAGGGACAGGTCAATTACGAACACTGAAGCTTTCTTT; length: 16; size: many; J: TRBJ1-1; D: TRBD1; V: TRBV10-3
CDR3: CATGTSRNTGELFF; DNA: TGTGCCACCGGGACTAGTAGGAACACCGGGGAGCTGTTTTTT; length: 14; size: .; J: TRBJ2-2; D: TRBD2; V: TRBV10-3
CDR3: CASSGGQYSGANVLTF; DNA: TGCGCCAGCAGCGGGGGACAATACTCTGGGGCCAACGTCCTGACTTTC; length: 16; size: once; J: TRBJ2-6; D: .; V: TRBV5-1
CDR3: CASSGLTSGRVEQYF; DNA: TGTGCCAGCAGCGGTTTGACTAGCGGGAGAGTCGAGCAGTACTTC; length: 15; size: .; J: TRBJ2-7; D: TRBD2; V: TRBV7-2
CDR3: CASSSGTVATEAFF; DNA: TGTGCCAGCTCCTCCGGGACAGTGGCCACTGAAGCTTTCTTT; length: 14; size: .; J: TRBJ1-1; D: TRBD1; V: TRBV28
CDR3: CASQAVTDTEAFF; DNA: TGTGCCAGCCAGGCCGTTACGGACACTGAAGCTTTCTTT; length: 13; size: .; J: TRBJ1-1; D: .; V: TRBV12-3/TRBV12-4
CDR3: CASRRGARGIDSPLHF; DNA: TGTGCCAGCAGGCGAGGGGCGCGGGGGATCGATTCACCCCTCCACTTT; length: 16; size: .; J: TRBJ1-6; D: .; V: TRBV7-6